This record concerns one TCR beta chain sequence. Its specific antigen is unknown. Nothing much larger sits one base from this clone, and base qualities are not available. This sample was included in a study of early T cells in non-severe SARS-CoV-2 infection (dated by TCRdb to the early 2020s). Regarding the research as a whole: TCR sequencing used bulk RNA from unsorted whole blood, so alpha and beta chains could not be paired. General conclusions and limits of the study: VDJdb matching was skewed toward anti-spike CD8 responses and likely underestimated virus-specific expansions, missing private and CD4 specificities.

This was a case-control study nested in a cohort of healthcare workers in London, UK, who had nasopharyngeal swab PCR tests and blood samples taken every week. Healthcare workers were recruited during the week of the UK lockdown, between 23 and 31 March 2020, and followed weekly for up to roughly 15 weeks. V was cut back by 0 bases and J by 4 bases, leaving a gap of 12 bases between them. According to the germline V gene, CDR1 reads SGHRS and CDR2 reads YFSETQ. The CDR3 holds 15 amino acids from the cysteine to the phenylalanine. Only CDR3 DNA is held: 45 bases, read in frame from base 1. To prepare the library, 5' RACE was applied. TCRdb shows the sequencer as NextSeq 500. Unique molecular identifiers were attached to individual cDNA molecules in the TCR library protocol so that sequencing error and PCR bias could be corrected. Both TCR alpha and beta chains were sequenced, and tight co-correlation was observed between alpha and beta sequence abundances in each sample. The authors' pipeline ran thus. V gene, J gene and CDR3 annotation of TCR sequences was performed with Decombinator V4. TCRs were defined as expanded if a significant change between any two time points was detected under a Poisson model with p below 0.0001. TCR abundances were normalised to the total number of TCRs sequenced in each sample and reported as counts per million. TRAV1-2 paired with TRAJ12, TRAJ20 or TRAJ33 defined MAIT TCRs, while TRAV10 paired with TRAJ18 defined iNKT TCRs. A search of VDJdb, accessed on 1 November 2021, was run for TCRs annotated to CMV, EBV and SARS-CoV-2, with TCRs annotated for multiple antigens excluded. The public reads were quality trimmed at Q25 with fastp and then assembled into clones with MiXCR by TCRdb, keeping productive beta chains. Duplicate CDR3 protein sequences are folded into a single record with the most common DNA and genes. The V and J calls shown here were made by TCRdb, not taken from the authors' results. The sample data list about 50,000 distinct CDR3 sequences, and approximately 13% of these were observed just once. The ten largest clones add up to about a tenth of the sample.

The rearrangement combines TRBV5-1 with TRBJ2-3, with the D gene call left open. Sequenced material: whole blood. The receptor's source is an adult who was a healthcare worker with PCR-confirmed SARS-CoV-2 infection or an uninfected control (not recorded which). The CDR3 in this case is CASSLATAASDTQYF. The DNA sequence is as follows: TGCGCCAGCAGCTTGGCGACGGCGGCATCAGATACGCAGTATTTT. Supplemented by the reference TRBV5-1 and TRBJ2-3 proteins around the CDR3, the complete variable domain is KAGVTQTPRYLIKTRGQQVTLSCSPISGHRSVSWYQQTPGQGLQFLFEYFSETQRNKGNFPGRFSGRQFSNSRSEMNVSTLELGDSALYLCASSLATAASDTQYFGPGTRLTVL.